This TCR beta chain comes out of a study of T cell responses to AZD1222 COVID-19 vaccine. Study findings and constraints: Researchers took repertoire samples only after the peak T cell response had come. Only six people who got AZD1222 tested seropositive at baseline. Mostly white British, mostly female donors; authors suggested clonal diversity may be underestimated.

The J segment lost 2 bases and the V segment lost 5 bases, leaving 13 bases of the junction unmatched. The CDR3 is made up of 18 amino acids. Germline V gene data show CDR1 as LNHDA and CDR2 as SQIVND (reference sequence). Method: immunoSEQ multiplex PCR; TCRdb's copy keeps in-frame clones and lacks some. The data show around 120,000 clones, roughly 90% seen once. This clone was recorded once. What it recognizes is unknown. J is TRBJ2-1 and V is TRBV19; TRBD1 agrees at 9 bases. Sequencing was performed on peripheral blood, taken on day 0 of AZD1222 vaccination. The receptor was derived from an adult in good health. CDR3 loop: CASSYPSGDRAAYNEQFF. DNA of the CDR3: TGTGCCAGTAGTTATCCCTCCGGGGACAGGGCCGCCTACAATGAGCAGTTCTTC.